The 15 T cell receptor beta chains below all came from one sample that was sequenced in a study of blood T cells in healthy people across ages. The second PCR ran about 6 to 12 cycles with a sample-barcoded 5' primer and J-beta primers. MiXCR was run by TCRdb on the 5' RACE reads, yielding one entry per CDR3 protein. The sample includes 1.4 million to 1.5 million distinct CDR3 sequences, about 43% of them seen just once. Sequencing was carried out using blood. Every receptor here comes from a woman aged 18-29 years in good health.

The gene calls are TRBV5-5 and TRBJ2-5, with a weak D call TRBD1 (7 bases). The length of the CDR3 is 15 residues. V lost 4 bases to trimming and J lost 2 bases, with 15 bases between them. Germline lookup yields CDR1 SGHKS and CDR2 YYEKEE (reference sequence). The CDR3 bases are TGTGCCAGCAGCCCCTCACAGGGGACTCAAGAGACCCAGTACTTC. As protein: CASSPSQGTQETQYF.

This sequence joins TRBV7-2 and TRBJ2-1; a possible D gene is TRBD1 (5 bases). This CDR3 region has 12 residues. Germline V gene sequence: CDR1 SGHTA, CDR2 FQGNSA. V gave up 2 bases and J gave up 9 bases, with 8 bases separating them. The CDR3 DNA sequence: TGTGCCAGCAGCTTACAGGGCCTTGAGCAGTTCTTC. Residues: CASSLQGLEQFF.

Only one count was recorded for this clonotype. The chain is built from TRBV6-2 or TRBV6-3 and TRBJ2-5; no clear D gene. With 6 bases removed from V and 4 bases from J, the gap between germline ends came to 12 bases. The CDR3 runs to 13 residues. CDR1 is MNHEY and CDR2 is SVGEGT in the germline V gene. As DNA, the CDR3 is TGTGCCAGCAGGCTGGCCCGCGGAGAGACCCAGTACTTC. Its protein is CASRLARGETQYF.

This clonotype was picked up a small number of times. V gene TRBV12-5 combines with J gene TRBJ2-7; D is uncertain. V was shortened by 3 bases and J by 3 bases, with 21 bases between the two germline ends. The CDR3 has 17 residues. Per germline, CDR1 LGHNT and CDR2 FRNRAP. CDR3 protein: CASGFLLPRSPFYEQYF. The CDR3 bases are TGTGCTAGTGGTTTCCTACTGCCGAGGTCACCATTCTACGAGCAGTACTTC.

CDR3 in amino acids: CASSLGTSGVLAGGRNEQFF. The CDR3 DNA reads TGCGCCAGCAGCTTGGGAACCTCAGGTGTACTAGCGGGGGGCAGGAATGAGCAGTTCTTC. The V call is TRBV5-1, the J call TRBJ2-1, with 12 bases fitting TRBD2. CDR3 length: 20 residues. Germline V gene data show CDR1 as SGHRS and CDR2 as YFSETQ. The V and J ends lost 0 bases and 7 bases, in that order; junction bases with no gene match: 17.

A single count supports this clonotype. This sequence joins TRBV10-3 and TRBJ2-2; unclear D gene. The CDR3 is made up of 12 amino acids. Deletions cut 4 bases from V and 5 bases from J, with 5 bases between. Germline V gene data show CDR1 as ENHRY and CDR2 as SYGVKD. In DNA, the CDR3 is TGTGCCATCAGTGTCGAAACCGGGGAGCTGTTTTTT. Its translation is CAISVETGELFF.

The chain joins TRBV5-5 to TRBJ2-7; TRBD2 matches at 9 bases. Germline V gene sequence: CDR1 SGHKS, CDR2 YYEKEE (reference sequence). CDR3 size: 16 residues. The ends lost 4 bases at V and 6 bases at J; junction bases unmatched: 14. CDR3 DNA: TGTGCCAGCAGCCCCGCTGGGGTAGCGGGAGTAGGCGAGCAGTACTTC. It encodes CASSPAGVAGVGEQYF.

The chain is built from TRBV4-1 and TRBJ1-1, with a weak D call TRBD1 (5 bases). In germline, CDR1 is MGHRA, CDR2 YSYEKL. The CDR3 length is 17 residues. The ends were cut back, 7 bases at V and 1 base at J, with 22 bases in the middle. The CDR3 is CASTLRGDLGSNTEAFF. In nucleotides, the CDR3 is TGCGCCAGCACCCTAAGAGGGGACCTTGGATCGAACACTGAAGCTTTCTTT.

A few counts support this clonotype. The chain is built from TRBV18 and TRBJ1-1; 7 bases map to TRBD1. Germline CDR1 and CDR2: KGHSH and LQKENI. The CDR3 runs to 16 residues. Trimming removed 3 bases from V and 0 bases from J; junction bases left unmatched: 7. For the CDR3, the DNA is TGTGCCAGCTCACCTCTGGGACAGTCAATGAACACTGAAGCTTTCTTT. It specifies CASSPLGQSMNTEAFF.

V is TRBV5-1 and J is TRBJ2-2; the D gene is possibly TRBD1 (6 bases). Germline lookup yields CDR1 SGHRS and CDR2 YFSETQ. There are 14 residues in the CDR3. V dropped 3 bases and J dropped 3 bases, with 9 bases sitting between them. The CDR3 loop is CASSSTGYTGELFF. The DNA for the CDR3 is TGCGCCAGCAGCTCGACAGGTTACACCGGGGAGCTGTTTTTT.

The chain combines TRBV29-1 with TRBJ2-5; D perhaps matches TRBD2 (6 bases). The DNA end lines up better with TRBJ2-7; the J call may be wrong. This CDR3 is built from 14 residues. Germline lookup yields CDR1 SQVTM and CDR2 ANQGSEA. The CDR3 loop reads CSVAYSGLRYEQYF. The CDR3 region has the DNA TGCAGCGTCGCTTATTCGGGACTCCGCTACGAGCAGTACTTC.

The chain combines TRBV24-1 with TRBJ2-1; 11 positions match TRBD1. The CDR3 sequence is 16 residues long. V was pared by 4 bases and J by 7 bases, with 8 bases of the junction left unmatched. Germline V gene sequence: CDR1 KGHDR, CDR2 SFDVKD. CDR3 protein: CATSDPGQGALNEQFF. The CDR3 nucleotides read TGTGCCACCAGTGACCCCGGACAGGGGGCTCTTAATGAGCAGTTCTTC.

The gene calls are TRBV3-1 and TRBJ1-2; TRBD1 agrees at 7 bases. Germline V gene data show CDR1 as LGHDT and CDR2 as YNNKEL (reference sequence). V shed 3 bases, J shed 7 bases, and the junction held 11 bases outside the gene matches. The CDR3 runs to 15 residues. In DNA, the CDR3 is TGTGCCAGCAGCCAGAGGGACAGTGCTGTAGGTGGCTACACCTTC. Its translation: CASSQRDSAVGGYTF.

The rearrangement uses TRBV3-1 and TRBJ1-5, with D possibly being TRBD1 (6 bases). This CDR3 is built from 14 residues. Germline V CDR1 and CDR2: LGHDT, YNNKEL (reference sequence). V was trimmed by 1 base and J by 6 bases, leaving 10 bases between them. CDR3: CASSQVVGGQPQHF. CDR3 sequence (DNA): TGTGCCAGCAGCCAAGTTGTAGGGGGTCAGCCCCAGCATTTT.

This chain links TRBV20-1 with TRBJ2-3, with 11 bases identical to TRBD2. The V segment lost 3 bases and the J segment 0 bases; nucleotides outside the gene matches: 14. The CDR3 is 19 residues long. Germline V gives CDR1 DFQATT, CDR2 SNEGSKA (reference sequence). The CDR3 region has the DNA TGCAGTGCTAGTATAAAACCGGGACTAGCGGTGTCTAGCACAGATACGCAGTATTTT. It specifies CSASIKPGLAVSSTDTQYF.